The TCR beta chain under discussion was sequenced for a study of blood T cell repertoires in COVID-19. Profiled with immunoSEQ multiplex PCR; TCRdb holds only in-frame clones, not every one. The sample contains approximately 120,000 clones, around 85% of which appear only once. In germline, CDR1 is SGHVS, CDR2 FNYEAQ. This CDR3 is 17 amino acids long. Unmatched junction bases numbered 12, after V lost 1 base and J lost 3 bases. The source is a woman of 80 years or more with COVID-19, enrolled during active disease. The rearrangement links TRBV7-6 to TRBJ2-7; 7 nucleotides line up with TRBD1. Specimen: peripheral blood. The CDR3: CASSLGGGTGAYYEQYF. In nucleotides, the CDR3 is TGTGCCAGCAGCTTAGGAGGAGGAACAGGGGCCTACTACGAGCAGTACTTC. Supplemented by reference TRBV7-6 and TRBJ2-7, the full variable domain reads GAGVSQSPRYKVTKRGQDVALRCDPISGHVSLYWYRQALGQGPEFLTYFNYEAQQDKSGLPNDRFSAERPEGSISTLTIQRTEQRDSAMYRCASSLGGGTGAYYEQYFGPGTRLTVT.